This T cell receptor beta chain emerged from a study of blood T cell repertoires in COVID-19. V lost 6 bases to trimming and J lost 7 bases, with 13 bases between them. Germline lookup yields CDR1 MNHEY and CDR2 SVGEGT. The CDR3 is made up of 13 amino acids. The method was immunoSEQ multiplex PCR; TCRdb's version includes in-frame clones alone and lacks a portion of them. The sample holds around 320,000 clones; over 90% are singletons and the top ten take approximately 4.1%. The sequence derives from a woman in her thirties who had been exposed to COVID-19. The genes are TRBV6-2 or TRBV6-3 and TRBJ2-1; no clear D. The source material was PBMCs or T cells enriched from blood (not recorded which). Here the CDR3 reads CASSPTTINEQFF. The CDR3 bases are TGTGCCAGCAGCCCAACTACGATAAATGAGCAGTTCTTC.